These T cell receptor beta chains were read from a single sample in a study of Ad26.COV2.S vaccination and SARS-CoV-2 variants. The repertoire was sequenced with immunoSEQ multiplex PCR; TCRdb's copy has only in-frame clones and lacks some. The sample holds more than 400,000 clones, about 92% seen once. The sample in question was peripheral blood, obtained in a trial of Ad26.COV2.S vaccine versus placebo. The receptor source for this set is a person between 18 and 59 years old who received the Ad26.COV2.S COVID-19 vaccine or a placebo. Each CDR3 is given with its conserved first and last residue. The D gene is left open where the match is weak. Expanded clones get a size class; other rows say once, few or many, or leave the size out.

>TRBV2|-|TRBD2|TRBJ2-1
CASSDMAGGSYNEQFF
TGTGCCAGCAGTGATATGGCGGGGGGGTCCTACAATGAGCAGTTCTTC
>TRBV15|few|TRBD1|TRBJ1-5
CATSSRDSYRNQPQHF
TGTGCCACCAGCAGTAGGGACAGCTATCGCAATCAGCCCCAGCATTTT
>TRBV15|-|-|TRBJ1-5
CATSRVFSQGRGNQPQHF
TGTGCCACCAGCAGAGTCTTTTCCCAGGGCCGGGGCAATCAGCCCCAGCATTTT
>TRBV19|-|-|TRBJ2-7
CASTPAYEQYF
TGTGCCAGTACTCCCGCCTACGAGCAGTACTTC
>TRBV11-3|-|-|TRBJ2-5
CASSLRDSNQETQYF
TGTGCCAGCAGCTTGCGGGACTCCAACCAAGAGACCCAGTACTTC
>TRBV13|-|TRBD1|TRBJ2-5
CASSSRTGKRVSQYF
TGTGCCAGCAGCAGTCGGACAGGGAAAAGGGTATCCCAGTACTTC
>TRBV9|-|-|TRBJ2-1
CASSVGRGEQFF
TGTGCCAGCAGCGTAGGAAGAGGGGAGCAGTTCTTC
>TRBV24-1|-|TRBD1|TRBJ2-1
CATTDRGHEQFF
TGTGCCACCACCGACAGGGGTCATGAGCAGTTCTTC
>TRBV28|-|-|TRBJ2-1
CAIKKGEEQFF
TGTGCCATCAAAAAAGGGGAAGAGCAGTTCTTC
>TRBV24-1|-|-|TRBJ2-2
CATSATPSNTGELFF
TGTGCCACCAGTGCCACCCCGTCGAACACCGGGGAGCTGTTTTTT
>TRBV11-2|-|-|TRBJ1-4
CASRPSGGGSGEKLFF
TGTGCCAGCAGGCCGAGTGGAGGGGGTAGTGGCGAAAAACTGTTTTTT
>TRBV19|-|TRBD1|TRBJ1-2
CATLTGGDYGYTF
TGTGCCACCCTGACAGGGGGGGACTATGGCTACACCTTC
>TRBV6-5|-|-|TRBJ1-2
CASSPRQVGGYTF
TGTGCCAGCAGTCCCCGACAGGTCGGCGGCTACACCTTC
>TRBV5-4|-|-|TRBJ1-1
CASSFDGNTEAFF
TGTGCCAGCAGCTTCGACGGGAACACTGAAGCTTTCTTT
>TRBV7-2|-|TRBD1|TRBJ1-5
CASSWDRGAQPQHF
TGTGCCAGCAGCTGGGACAGGGGAGCTCAGCCCCAGCATTTT
>TRBV6-1|few|-|TRBJ2-1
CASSDDLYEQFF
TGTGCCAGCAGTGACGATTTGTATGAGCAGTTCTTC
>TRBV28|-|-|TRBJ2-3
CASPPLGRRTKDTDTQYF
TGTGCCAGCCCACCCCTCGGGCGACGGACTAAAGACACAGATACGCAGTATTTT
>TRBV5-8|-|-|TRBJ1-2
CASSFLWAGTDYGYTF
-
>TRBV19|-|TRBD1|TRBJ2-1
CASSFRTGGRNEQFF
TGTGCCAGTAGTTTCAGGACAGGGGGCAGGAATGAGCAGTTCTTC
>TRBV28|once|-|TRBJ1-2
CASRGTGSSGYTF
TGTGCCAGCAGGGGAACAGGGAGCTCTGGCTACACCTTC
>TRBV7-9|-|TRBD2|TRBJ2-1
CASSLVVRGGHNEQFF
TGTGCCAGCAGCTTAGTGGTGCGGGGGGGCCACAATGAGCAGTTCTTC
>TRBV6-5|-|TRBD1|TRBJ2-2
CASKGTGFPGELFF
TGTGCCAGCAAGGGGACAGGGTTCCCCGGGGAGCTGTTTTTT
>TRBV7-9|-|TRBD1|TRBJ1-6
CASSAGQGGSPLHF
TGTGCCAGCAGCGCGGGACAGGGCGGATCACCCCTCCACTTT
>TRBV7-2|-|-|TRBJ1-2
CASSNYGYTF
TGTGCCAGCAGTAACTATGGCTACACCTTC
>TRBV10-2|-|-|TRBJ2-3
CASRPTPRTDTQYF
TGCGCCAGCAGACCTACACCGCGCACAGATACGCAGTATTTT
>TRBV6-5|-|TRBD1|TRBJ2-7
CASRSRTGVSYEQYF
TGTGCCAGCAGATCACGGACAGGGGTATCCTACGAGCAGTACTTC
>TRBV5-1|-|-|TRBJ1-4
CASSLDGRGKEKLFF
TGCGCCAGCAGCTTGGATGGCAGGGGAAAAGAAAAACTGTTTTTT
>TRBV13|-|-|TRBJ1-5
CASSLGAGAQGQPQHF
TGTGCCAGCAGCTTAGGTGCGGGGGCGCAGGGTCAGCCCCAGCATTTT
>TRBV5-1|-|-|TRBJ2-3
CASSLVGYPEADTQYF
TGCGCCAGCAGCTTGGTCGGGTATCCAGAGGCAGATACGCAGTATTTT
>TRBV19|-|-|TRBJ2-7
CASSMGPPERHEQYF
TGTGCCAGTAGTATGGGGCCGCCCGAGAGGCACGAGCAGTACTTC
>TRBV7-2|-|-|TRBJ1-1
CASSLEMRTEAFF
TGTGCCAGCAGCTTAGAGATGAGAACTGAAGCTTTCTTT
>TRBV4-3|-|TRBD1|TRBJ2-2
CASSQKRTGGGGELFF
TGCGCCAGCAGCCAAAAGAGGACAGGAGGCGGCGGGGAGCTGTTTTTT
>TRBV5-5|-|TRBD1|TRBJ1-1
CASSWPGQGMNTEAFF
TGTGCCAGCAGCTGGCCGGGACAGGGGATGAACACTGAAGCTTTCTTT
>TRBV7-9|-|TRBD2|TRBJ2-5
CASSKLAGGGETQYF
TGTGCCAGCAGCAAGCTAGCGGGGGGAGGAGAGACCCAGTACTTC
>TRBV5-1|-|-|TRBJ2-7
CASSLGVNSYEQYF
TGCGCCAGCAGCTTGGGAGTCAACTCCTACGAGCAGTACTTC
>TRBV30|-|-|TRBJ1-2
CAWSVAVANYGYTF
TGTGCCTGGAGTGTGGCGGTAGCTAACTATGGCTACACCTTC
>TRBV7-2|-|TRBD2|TRBJ2-1
CASSSRTRNNEQFF
TGTGCCAGCAGCTCCCGGACTAGAAACAATGAGCAGTTCTTC
>TRBV7-2|once|TRBD1|TRBJ2-6
CASSYQGQVSSGANVLTF
TGTGCCAGCAGCTATCAGGGACAGGTTAGCTCTGGGGCCAACGTCCTGACTTTC
>TRBV12-3/TRBV12-4|-|-|TRBJ2-7
CASSFVAVYEQYF
TGTGCCAGCAGTTTCGTGGCAGTCTACGAGCAGTACTTC
>TRBV5-1|-|TRBD2|TRBJ2-1
CASSLRGVFNEQFF
TGCGCCAGCAGCTTGCGGGGGGTATTCAATGAGCAGTTCTTC
>TRBV19|-|-|TRBJ2-2
CASIPGELFF
TGTGCCAGTATCCCCGGGGAGCTGTTTTTT
>TRBV2|-|TRBD1|TRBJ1-2
CASSEFDRGHGYTF
TGTGCCAGCAGTGAATTCGACAGGGGGCATGGCTACACCTTC
>TRBV7-9|-|-|TRBJ2-7
CASSSKRDGYYEQYF
TGTGCCAGCAGCTCTAAACGAGACGGCTACTACGAGCAGTACTTC